This TCR beta chain was identified during a study of glioma-infiltrating T cells after dendritic cell vaccination. Study-level background: Dendritic cell vaccine was injected intradermally three times, biweekly.

This clone was detected a few times. Described time point: after dendritic cell vaccination, including at tumor progression/relapse. Blood PBMC samples: pre-vaccination, two weeks post third vaccination, and at tumor progression. Up to 2 ug genomic DNA was used for TCRB CDR3 amplification. Only in-frame clones appear in the TCRdb table, and some are missing; sequencing was by immunoSEQ multiplex PCR. The table lists over 65,000 clones, 85% of them singletons. The CDR3 has 13 amino acids. Trimming took off 6 bases at V and 7 bases at J, with 13 bases between the two ends. Germline V gene lookup returns CDR1 SNHLY and CDR2 FYNNEI.

V usage is TRBV2 and J usage is TRBJ2-1; the D gene is possibly TRBD1 (6 bases). The sample was blood, taken after dendritic cell vaccination. The receptor was derived from a human donor with glioblastoma. Here the CDR3 reads CASSRTGLNEQFF. CDR3 nucleotides: TGTGCCAGCAGCCGAACAGGGCTTAATGAGCAGTTCTTC.